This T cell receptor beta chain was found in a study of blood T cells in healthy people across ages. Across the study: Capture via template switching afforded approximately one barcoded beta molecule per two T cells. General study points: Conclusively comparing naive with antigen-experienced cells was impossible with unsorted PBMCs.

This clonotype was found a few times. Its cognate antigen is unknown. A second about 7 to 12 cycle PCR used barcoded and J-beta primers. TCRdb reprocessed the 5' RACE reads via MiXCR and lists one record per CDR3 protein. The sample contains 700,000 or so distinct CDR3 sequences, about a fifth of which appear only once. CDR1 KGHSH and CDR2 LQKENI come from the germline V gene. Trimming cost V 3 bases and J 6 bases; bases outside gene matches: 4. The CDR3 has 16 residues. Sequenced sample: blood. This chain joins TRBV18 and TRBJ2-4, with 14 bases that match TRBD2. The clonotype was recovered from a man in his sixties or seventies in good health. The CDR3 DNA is TGTGCCAGCTCACCCGCAGGACTAGCGGGAGGAAACATTCAGTACTTC. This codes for CASSPAGLAGGNIQYF. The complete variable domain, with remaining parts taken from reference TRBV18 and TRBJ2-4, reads NAGVMQNPRHLVRRRGQEARLRCSPMKGHSHVYWYRQLPEEGLKFMVYLQKENIIDESGMPKERFSAEFPKEGPSILRIQQVVRGDSAAYFCASSPAGLAGGNIQYFGAGTRLSVL.